The 14 T cell receptor beta chains given below trace back to one sample, sequenced in a study of shared clonotypes between healthy human individuals. Libraries were prepared by immunoSEQ multiplex PCR; TCRdb keeps only in-frame clonotypes and omits some of them. The sample lists approximately 2.1 million clones, roughly 93% occurring once. Sequenced: naive CD4+ T cells from PBMCs. Subset: CD45RA+ positively selected. Receptors were obtained from a man aged 18 to 35 in good health. Some clones in this sample may be carry-over from other donors' samples.

The chain joins TRBV4-1 to TRBJ1-2; D remains unclear. Germline V gives CDR1 MGHRA, CDR2 YSYEKL. The length of the CDR3 is 16 residues. Trimming removed 0 bases from V and 0 bases from J, with 11 bases in between. CDR3: CASSQDLWGSNYGYTF. The CDR3 DNA reads TGCGCCAGCAGCCAAGATCTCTGGGGATCTAACTATGGCTACACCTTC.

The genes are TRBV5-1 and TRBJ1-1, with 7 bases identical to TRBD1. V trimming: 3 bases; J trimming: 6 bases; junction bases outside the gene matches: 11. The germline V gene has CDR1 SGHRS and CDR2 YFSETQ. This CDR3 has 15 residues. The CDR3 is CASSSRTGSTAEAFF. The CDR3, as DNA: TGCGCCAGCAGCTCCCGGACAGGCAGCACCGCTGAAGCTTTCTTT. The full variable domain, in which reference TRBV5-1 and TRBJ1-1 provide the parts outside the CDR3, is KAGVTQTPRYLIKTRGQQVTLSCSPISGHRSVSWYQQTPGQGLQFLFEYFSETQRNKGNFPGRFSGRQFSNSRSEMNVSTLELGDSALYLCASSSRTGSTAEAFFGQGTRLTVV.

This sequence joins TRBV29-1 and TRBJ2-3; TRBD2 matches at 16 bases. Unmatched junction bases numbered 12, after V lost 6 bases and J lost 3 bases. Per the germline V gene, CDR1 is SQVTM and CDR2 is ANQGSEA. The CDR3 has 18 residues. This chain's CDR3 is CSVQGTSGRGRETDTQYF. The CDR3 DNA sequence: TGCAGCGTGCAAGGGACTAGCGGGAGGGGTAGGGAAACAGATACGCAGTATTTT.

This chain's CDR3 is CASSQVRLAGSYEQYF. The CDR3 region has the DNA TGTGCCAGCAGCCAAGTGCGGCTAGCGGGAAGCTACGAGCAGTACTTC. The chain is built from TRBV14 and TRBJ2-7, with 9 bases that match TRBD2. The junction had 7 bases not matched to a gene; V was cut back by 1 base and J by 3 bases. The CDR3 loop spans 16 amino acids. Germline-derived CDR1 and CDR2 are SGHDN and FVKESK.

This sequence joins TRBV5-1 and TRBJ1-2, with D possibly TRBD1 on 5 matching bases. Trimming cost V 4 bases and J 3 bases, with 16 bases left between them. This CDR3 is built from 15 residues. Germline V CDR1 and CDR2: SGHRS, YFSETQ. The CDR3 bases are TGCGCCAGCAGCCCTTTAGGGGCGGATTACTATGGCTACACCTTC. It specifies CASSPLGADYYGYTF.

This clone was seen just once. The rearrangement links TRBV27 to TRBJ2-7; TRBD1 is a possible D gene (6 bases). Per the germline V gene, CDR1 is MNHEY and CDR2 is SMNVEV (reference sequence). CDR3 length: 17 amino acids. V was clipped by 1 base and J by 1 base, with 17 bases between them. As DNA, the CDR3 is TGTGCCAGCAGTTTATTTTTTGGGGCGCAGGGGTCCTACGAGCAGTACTTC. Protein: CASSLFFGAQGSYEQYF.

This clone was recorded only once. The rearrangement uses TRBV7-3 and TRBJ2-7; D gene ambiguous. V lost 0 bases and J lost 5, with 8 bases in between. The CDR3 runs to 13 residues. The germline V gene encodes CDR1 SGHTA and CDR2 FQGTGA. In nucleotides, the CDR3 is TGTGCCAGCAGCTTAACGCGAGCCGACGAGCAGTACTTC. It yields the protein CASSLTRADEQYF.

In the case of this clone: The junction does not match germline at one end; this may be a read error. The rearrangement links TRBV5-4 to TRBJ1-2; D is unresolved. The CDR3 is 12 amino acids. Looked up from germline, CDR1 is SGHNT and CDR2 is YYREEE (reference sequence). The CDR3 region is CASSLVGNPHLF. CDR3 nucleotides: TGTGCCAGCAGCTTGGTGGGGAACCCCCACCTCTTC.

The chain employs TRBV28 and TRBJ2-5; 15 bases are shared with TRBD2. V trimming: 2 bases; J trimming: 5 bases; junction bases outside the gene matches: 9. The CDR3 has 18 amino acids. Germline V gene lookup returns CDR1 MDHEN and CDR2 SYDVKM. The CDR3 spells CASSLPLGLAGGLETQYF. For the CDR3, the DNA is TGTGCCAGCAGTTTACCCCTCGGACTAGCGGGAGGGTTGGAGACCCAGTACTTC.

The chain links TRBV2 to TRBJ2-7; D not resolved. Germline loops: CDR1 SNHLY, CDR2 FYNNEI. Trimming removed 3 bases from V and 2 bases from J, with 17 bases in between. The CDR3 sequence is 16 residues long. CDR3 loop: CASSDVGSLGTYEQYF. CDR3 nucleotide sequence: TGTGCCAGCAGTGACGTTGGCAGCCTCGGAACCTACGAGCAGTACTTC.

The sample holds a few counts of this clone. J is TRBJ1-1 and V is TRBV29-1, with D unresolved. V gave up 7 bases and J gave up 7 bases, with 10 bases separating them. The CDR3 loop spans 10 amino acids. Germline V CDR1 and CDR2: SQVTM, ANQGSEA. The CDR3 loop reads CSARLIEAFF. The CDR3 DNA is TGCAGCGCCAGACTAATTGAAGCTTTCTTT. The variable domain in full, with the rest retrieved from reference TRBV29-1 and TRBJ1-1, is SAVISQKPSRDICQRGTSLTIQCQVDSQVTMMFWYRQQPGQSLTLIATANQGSEATYESGFVIDKFPISRPNLTFSTLTVSNMSPEDSSIYLCSARLIEAFFGQGTRLTVV.

The CDR3 here is CASSFRQGVSEAFF. The CDR3, as DNA: TGTGCCAGCAGCTTTCGACAGGGGGTTTCTGAAGCTTTCTTT. The chain links TRBV9 to TRBJ1-1, with 9 bases identical to TRBD1. Germline assignment: CDR1 SGDLS and CDR2 YYNGEE. Trimming took 4 bases from V and 6 from J; bases not matched to a gene: 7. The CDR3 spans 14 residues.

The V call is TRBV5-1, the J call TRBJ1-1; D not certain. Germline V gene data show CDR1 as SGHRS and CDR2 as YFSETQ. V was cut by 2 bases and J by 5 bases, with 13 bases left in between. The CDR3 is made up of 14 amino acids. The CDR3 region is CASSLIGARTEAFF. CDR3 nucleotide sequence: TGCGCCAGCAGCTTAATAGGAGCCAGAACTGAAGCTTTCTTT.

V and J are TRBV21-1 and TRBJ2-1; the table calls TRBD2, which could not be checked here. TRBV21-1 is labeled a pseudogene. The CDR3 is 17 amino acids. As DNA, the CDR3 is TGTGCCAGCAGCGGTCCCGGTACCGGTCGATCCTACAATGAGCAGTTCTTC. This encodes CASSGPGTGRSYNEQFF.